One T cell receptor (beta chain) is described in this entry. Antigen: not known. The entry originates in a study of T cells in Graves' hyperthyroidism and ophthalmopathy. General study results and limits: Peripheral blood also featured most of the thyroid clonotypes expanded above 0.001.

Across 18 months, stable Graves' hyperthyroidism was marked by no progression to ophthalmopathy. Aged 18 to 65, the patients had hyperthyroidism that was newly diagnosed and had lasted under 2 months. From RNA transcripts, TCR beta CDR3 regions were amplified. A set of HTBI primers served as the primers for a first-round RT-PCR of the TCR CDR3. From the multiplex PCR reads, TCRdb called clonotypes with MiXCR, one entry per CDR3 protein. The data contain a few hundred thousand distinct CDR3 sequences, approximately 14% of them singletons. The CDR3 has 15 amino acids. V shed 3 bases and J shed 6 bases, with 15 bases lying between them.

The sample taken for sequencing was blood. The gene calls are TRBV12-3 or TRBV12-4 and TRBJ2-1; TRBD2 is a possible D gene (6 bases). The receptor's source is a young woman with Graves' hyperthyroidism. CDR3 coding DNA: TGTGCCAGCAGTTTTAGGGACTTGAAAATCAATGAGCAGTTCTTC. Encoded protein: CASSFRDLKINEQFF.